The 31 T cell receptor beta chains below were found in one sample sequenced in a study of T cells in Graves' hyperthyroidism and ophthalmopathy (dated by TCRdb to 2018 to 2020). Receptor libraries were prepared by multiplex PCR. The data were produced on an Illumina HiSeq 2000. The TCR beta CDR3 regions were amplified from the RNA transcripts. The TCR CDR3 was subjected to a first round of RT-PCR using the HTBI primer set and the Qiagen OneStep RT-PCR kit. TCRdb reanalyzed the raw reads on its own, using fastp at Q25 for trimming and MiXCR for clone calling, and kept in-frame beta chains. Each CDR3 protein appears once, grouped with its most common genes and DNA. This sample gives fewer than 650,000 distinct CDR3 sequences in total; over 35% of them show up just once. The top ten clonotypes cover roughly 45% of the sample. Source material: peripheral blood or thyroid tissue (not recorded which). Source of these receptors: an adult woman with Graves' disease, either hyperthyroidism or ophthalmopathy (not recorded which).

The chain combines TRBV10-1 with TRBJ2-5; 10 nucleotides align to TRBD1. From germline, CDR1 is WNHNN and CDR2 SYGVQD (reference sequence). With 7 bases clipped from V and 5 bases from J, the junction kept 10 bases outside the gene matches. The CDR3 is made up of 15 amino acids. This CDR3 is CASTHRDRGGETQYF. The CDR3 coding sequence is TGCGCCAGCACTCACCGGGACAGGGGTGGCGAGACCCAGTACTTC.

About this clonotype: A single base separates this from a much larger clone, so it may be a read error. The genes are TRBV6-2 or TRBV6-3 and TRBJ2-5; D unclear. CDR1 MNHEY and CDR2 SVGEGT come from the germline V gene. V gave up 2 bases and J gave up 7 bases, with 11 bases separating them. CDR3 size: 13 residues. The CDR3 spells CASSYRRTGTQYF. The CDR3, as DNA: TGTGCCAGCAGTTACCGACGGACGGGGACCCAGTACTTC.

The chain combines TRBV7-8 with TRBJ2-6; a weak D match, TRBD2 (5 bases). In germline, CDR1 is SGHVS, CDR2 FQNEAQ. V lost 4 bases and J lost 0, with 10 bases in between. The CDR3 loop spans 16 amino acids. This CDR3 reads CASSSERSSGANVLTF. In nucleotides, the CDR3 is TGTGCCAGCAGCTCAGAGCGGAGCTCTGGGGCCAACGTCCTGACTTTC.

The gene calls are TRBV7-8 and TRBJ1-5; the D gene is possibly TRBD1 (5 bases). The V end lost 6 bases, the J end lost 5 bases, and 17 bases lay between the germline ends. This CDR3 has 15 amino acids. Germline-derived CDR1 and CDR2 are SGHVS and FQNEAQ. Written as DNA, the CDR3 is TGTGCCAGCAGTCGAGAGGCGGGGGTGGATCAGCCCCAGCATTTT. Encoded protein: CASSREAGVDQPQHF.

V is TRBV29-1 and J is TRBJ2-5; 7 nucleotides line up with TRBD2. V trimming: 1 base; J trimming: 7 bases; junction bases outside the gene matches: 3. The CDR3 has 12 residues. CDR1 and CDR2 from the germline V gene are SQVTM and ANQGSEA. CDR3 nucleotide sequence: TGCAGCGTTGAAGGGGGCGGGGGGACCCAGTACTTC. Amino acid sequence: CSVEGGGGTQYF.

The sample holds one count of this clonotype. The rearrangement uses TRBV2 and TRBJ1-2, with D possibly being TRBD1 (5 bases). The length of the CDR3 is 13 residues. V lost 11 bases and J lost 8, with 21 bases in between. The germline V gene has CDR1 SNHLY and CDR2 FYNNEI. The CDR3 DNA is TGTGCCGAGAACAACAGGAAGGATTTCGGCTACACCTTC. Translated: CAENNRKDFGYTF.

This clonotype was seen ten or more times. The CDR3 DNA reads TGCGCCAGCAGCCGCCAACTAGCGGTTCAAGAGACCCAGTACTTC. It codes for CASSRQLAVQETQYF. The rearrangement uses TRBV4-1 and TRBJ2-5; 8 nucleotides agree with TRBD2. J was trimmed by 2 bases and V by 4 bases; bases with no gene match: 6. Germline loops: CDR1 MGHRA, CDR2 YSYEKL. The CDR3 totals 15 residues.

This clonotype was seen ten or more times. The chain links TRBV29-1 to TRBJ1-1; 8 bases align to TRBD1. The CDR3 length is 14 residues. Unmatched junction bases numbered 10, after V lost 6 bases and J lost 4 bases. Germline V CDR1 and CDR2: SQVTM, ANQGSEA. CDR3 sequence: CSVNPGDRPTEAFF. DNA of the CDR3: TGCAGCGTGAATCCGGGGGACAGGCCCACTGAAGCTTTCTTT.

CDR3 in amino acids: CSAIGTGYDSPLHF. The DNA for the CDR3 is TGCAGTGCTATAGGGACAGGTTACGACTCACCCCTCCACTTT. The gene calls are TRBV20-1 and TRBJ1-6; TRBD1 agrees at 8 bases. Trimming cost V 4 bases and J 10 bases; bases outside gene matches: 9. This CDR3 contains 14 residues. Per the germline V gene, CDR1 is DFQATT and CDR2 is SNEGSKA (reference sequence).

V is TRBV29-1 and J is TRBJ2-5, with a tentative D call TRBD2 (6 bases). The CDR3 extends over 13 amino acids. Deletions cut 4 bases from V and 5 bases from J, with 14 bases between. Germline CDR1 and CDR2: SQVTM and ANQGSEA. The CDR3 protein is CSVVGRLVETQYF. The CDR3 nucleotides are TGCAGCGTTGTCGGTCGACTAGTGGAGACCCAGTACTTC. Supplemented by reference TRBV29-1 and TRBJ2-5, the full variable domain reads SAVISQKPSRDICQRGTSLTIQCQVDSQVTMMFWYRQQPGQSLTLIATANQGSEATYESGFVIDKFPISRPNLTFSTLTVSNMSPEDSSIYLCSVVGRLVETQYFGPGTRLLVL.

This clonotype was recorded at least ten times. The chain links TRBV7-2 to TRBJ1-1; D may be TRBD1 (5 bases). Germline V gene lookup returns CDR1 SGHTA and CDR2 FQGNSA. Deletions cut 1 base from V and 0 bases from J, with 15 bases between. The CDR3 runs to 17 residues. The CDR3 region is CASSLVRWGGMNTEAFF. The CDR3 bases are TGTGCCAGCAGCTTAGTAAGGTGGGGCGGGATGAACACTGAAGCTTTCTTT.

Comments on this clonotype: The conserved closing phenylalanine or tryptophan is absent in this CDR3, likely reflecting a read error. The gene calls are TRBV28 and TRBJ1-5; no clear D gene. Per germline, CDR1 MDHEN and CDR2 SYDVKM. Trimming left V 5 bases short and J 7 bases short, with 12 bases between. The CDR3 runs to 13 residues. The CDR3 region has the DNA TGTGCCAGCAGTGTGAGGGAAGGCCAGCCCCAGCATTCA. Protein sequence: CASSVREGQPQHS.

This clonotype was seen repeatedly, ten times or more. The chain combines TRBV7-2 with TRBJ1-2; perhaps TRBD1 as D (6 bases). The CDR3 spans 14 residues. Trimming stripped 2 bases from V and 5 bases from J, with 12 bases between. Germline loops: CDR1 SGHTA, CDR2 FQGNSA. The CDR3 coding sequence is TGTGCCAGCAGCTTAATGGGGGCTTATTATGGCTACACCTTC. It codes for CASSLMGAYYGYTF.

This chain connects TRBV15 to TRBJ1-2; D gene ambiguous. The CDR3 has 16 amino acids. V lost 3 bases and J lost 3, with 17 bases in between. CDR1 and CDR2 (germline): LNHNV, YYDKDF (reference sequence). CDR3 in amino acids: CATSSYPTDPDYGYTF. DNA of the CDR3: TGTGCCACCAGCAGTTACCCAACGGACCCGGACTATGGCTACACCTTC.

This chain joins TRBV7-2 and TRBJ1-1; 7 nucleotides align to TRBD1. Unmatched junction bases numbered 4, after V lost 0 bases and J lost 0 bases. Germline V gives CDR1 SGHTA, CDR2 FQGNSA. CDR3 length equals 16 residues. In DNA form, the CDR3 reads TGTGCCAGCAGCTTAGCGCTCACAGGGGTGAACACTGAAGCTTTCTTT. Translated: CASSLALTGVNTEAFF.

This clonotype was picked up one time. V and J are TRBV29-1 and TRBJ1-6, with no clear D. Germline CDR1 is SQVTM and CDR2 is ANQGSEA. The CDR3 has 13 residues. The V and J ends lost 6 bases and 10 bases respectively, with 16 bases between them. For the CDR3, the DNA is TGCAGCGTATCATGGGGTGTCTACTCACCCCTCCACTTT. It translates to CSVSWGVYSPLHF.

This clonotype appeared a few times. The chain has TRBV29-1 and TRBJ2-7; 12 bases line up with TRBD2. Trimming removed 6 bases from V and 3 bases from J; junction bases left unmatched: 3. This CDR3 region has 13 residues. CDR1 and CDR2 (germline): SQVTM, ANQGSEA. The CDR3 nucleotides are TGCAGCGTGAGACTAGCGGGGGACTACGAGCAGTACTTC. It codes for CSVRLAGDYEQYF.

This CDR3 is CAKSEPRASPLHF. The CDR3 bases are TGTGCCAAGTCGGAGCCTCGGGCTTCACCCCTCCACTTT. The chain joins TRBV24-1 to TRBJ1-6, with D hard to call. Per germline, CDR1 KGHDR and CDR2 SFDVKD. V shed 11 bases and J shed 9 bases, with 16 bases lying between them. The CDR3 spans 13 residues.

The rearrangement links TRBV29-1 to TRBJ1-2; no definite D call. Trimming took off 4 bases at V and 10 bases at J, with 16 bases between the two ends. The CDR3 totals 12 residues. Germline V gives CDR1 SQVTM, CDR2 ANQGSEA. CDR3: CSVAASANVYTF. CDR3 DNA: TGCAGCGTTGCGGCCTCGGCGAACGTCTACACCTTC.

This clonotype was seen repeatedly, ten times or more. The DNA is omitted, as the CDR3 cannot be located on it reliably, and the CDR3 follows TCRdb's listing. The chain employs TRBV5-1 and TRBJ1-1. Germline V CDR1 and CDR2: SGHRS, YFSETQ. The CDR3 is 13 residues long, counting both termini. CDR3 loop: CASSSGMNTEAFF.

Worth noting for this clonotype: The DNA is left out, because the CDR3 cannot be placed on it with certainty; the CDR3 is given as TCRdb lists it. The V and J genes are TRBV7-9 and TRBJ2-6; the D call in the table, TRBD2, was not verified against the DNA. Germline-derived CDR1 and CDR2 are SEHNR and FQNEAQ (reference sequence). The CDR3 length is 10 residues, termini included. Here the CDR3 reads CASSFAGGAF.

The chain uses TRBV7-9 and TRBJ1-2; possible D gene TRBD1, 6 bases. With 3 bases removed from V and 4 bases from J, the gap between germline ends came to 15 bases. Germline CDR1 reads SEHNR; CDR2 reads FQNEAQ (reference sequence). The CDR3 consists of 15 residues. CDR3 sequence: CASSFLRDNSYGYTF. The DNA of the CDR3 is TGTGCCAGCAGCTTTCTTCGGGACAACAGCTATGGCTACACCTTC.

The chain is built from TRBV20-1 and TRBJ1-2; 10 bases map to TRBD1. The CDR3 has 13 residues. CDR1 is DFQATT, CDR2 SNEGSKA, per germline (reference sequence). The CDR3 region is CTIRQGQGLGYTF. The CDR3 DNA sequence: TGCACCATTCGCCAGGGACAGGGGCTTGGCTACACCTTC.

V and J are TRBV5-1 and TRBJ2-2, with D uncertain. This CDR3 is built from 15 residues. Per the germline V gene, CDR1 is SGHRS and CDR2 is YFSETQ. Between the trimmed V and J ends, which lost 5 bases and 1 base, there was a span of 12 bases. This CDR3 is CASRGTMGNTGELFF. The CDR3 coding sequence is TGCGCCAGCAGGGGAACAATGGGGAACACCGGGGAGCTGTTTTTT.

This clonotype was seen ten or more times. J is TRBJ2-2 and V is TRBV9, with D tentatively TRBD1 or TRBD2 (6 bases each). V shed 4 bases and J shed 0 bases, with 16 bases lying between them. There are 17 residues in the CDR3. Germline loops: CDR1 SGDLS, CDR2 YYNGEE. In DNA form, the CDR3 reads TGTGCCAGCAGCTCCAACCGGGGGCTTGCGAACACCGGGGAGCTGTTTTTT. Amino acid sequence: CASSSNRGLANTGELFF.

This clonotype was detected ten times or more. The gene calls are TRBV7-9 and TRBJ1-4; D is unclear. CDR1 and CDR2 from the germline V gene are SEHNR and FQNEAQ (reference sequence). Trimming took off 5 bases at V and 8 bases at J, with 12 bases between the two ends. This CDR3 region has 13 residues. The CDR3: CASSIPSGEKLFF. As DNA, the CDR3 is TGTGCCAGCAGCATCCCCTCGGGGGAAAAACTGTTTTTT. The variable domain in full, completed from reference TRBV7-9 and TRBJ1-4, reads DTGVSQNPRHKITKRGQNVTFRCDPISEHNRLYWYRQTLGQGPEFLTYFQNEAQLEKSRLLSDRFSAERPKGSFSTLEIQRTEQGDSAMYLCASSIPSGEKLFFGSGTQLSVL.

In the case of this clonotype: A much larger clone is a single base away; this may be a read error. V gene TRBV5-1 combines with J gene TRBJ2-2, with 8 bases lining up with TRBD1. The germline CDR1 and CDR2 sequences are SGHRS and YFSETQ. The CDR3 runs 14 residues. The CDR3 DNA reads TGCGCCAGCAGCCTAGGACAGGGATCCGGGAAGCTGTTTTTT. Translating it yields CASSLGQGSGKLFF.

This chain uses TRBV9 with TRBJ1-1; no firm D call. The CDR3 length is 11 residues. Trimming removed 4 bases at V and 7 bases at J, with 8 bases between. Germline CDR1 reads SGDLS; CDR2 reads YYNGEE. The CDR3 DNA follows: TGTGCCAGCAGCTACAGATTTGAAGCTTTCTTT. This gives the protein CASSYRFEAFF.

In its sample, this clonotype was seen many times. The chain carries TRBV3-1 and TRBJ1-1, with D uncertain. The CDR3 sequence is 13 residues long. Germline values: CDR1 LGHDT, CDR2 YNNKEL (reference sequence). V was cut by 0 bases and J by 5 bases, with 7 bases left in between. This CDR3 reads CASSQDPATEAFF. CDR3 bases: TGTGCCAGCAGCCAAGATCCGGCAACTGAAGCTTTCTTT.

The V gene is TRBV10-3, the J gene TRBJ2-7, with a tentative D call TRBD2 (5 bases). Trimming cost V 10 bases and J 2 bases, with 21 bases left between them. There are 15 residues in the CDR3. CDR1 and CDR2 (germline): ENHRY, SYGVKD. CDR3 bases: TGTGCCAGCTCACCACCGGGAAACAGACCCTACGAGCAGTACTTC. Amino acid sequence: CASSPPGNRPYEQYF.

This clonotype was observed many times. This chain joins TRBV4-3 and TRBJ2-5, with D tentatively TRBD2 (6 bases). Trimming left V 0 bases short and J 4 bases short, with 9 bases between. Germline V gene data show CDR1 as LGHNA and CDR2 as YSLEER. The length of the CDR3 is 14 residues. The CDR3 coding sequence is TGCGCCAGCAGCCAAGATTGGAGGGTAGAGACCCAGTACTTC. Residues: CASSQDWRVETQYF.